This T cell receptor beta chain was retrieved from a study of cytomegalovirus exposure and HLA in healthy donors. Overall study results and limits: The authors excluded some V segments, including TRBV6-2 and TRBV6-3, as indistinguishable.

On this clone: Its antigen is unknown.

With 60 Vbeta and 13 Jbeta primers, the PCR was carried out. The assay was immunoSEQ multiplex PCR, and TCRdb's table has in-frame clones only and misses some. The sample yields around 100,000 clones, of which the top ten take up 6.8%. The CDR3 has 15 amino acids. V lost 5 bases and J 2 bases, leaving 15 bases between the germline ends. The germline V gene encodes CDR1 SNHLY and CDR2 FYNNEI. The clonotype comes from a man aged 35 to 55 in good health and CMV-seropositive. Sequenced sample: PBMCs. The chain carries TRBV2 and TRBJ2-5; D is possibly TRBD2 (5 bases). Written as DNA, the CDR3 is TGTGCCAGCAGTCGACCCGTCGGAGGACAAGAGACCCAGTACTTC. It translates to CASSRPVGGQETQYF. The full variable domain, in which reference TRBV2 and TRBJ2-5 provide the parts outside the CDR3, is EPEVTQTPSHQVTQMGQEVILRCVPISNHLYFYWYRQILGQKVEFLVSFYNNEISEKSEIFDDQFSVERPDGSNFTLKIRSTKLEDSAMYFCASSRPVGGQETQYFGPGTRLLVL.